Below are 22 T cell receptor beta chains sequenced from a single sample in a study of cytomegalovirus exposure and HLA in healthy donors. Sequenced by immunoSEQ multiplex PCR; TCRdb stores in-frame clones only, minus some. This table has about 110,000 clones, 70% to 90% appearing once. The specimen sequenced was PBMCs. The receptor source for this set is a woman aged 18 to 35 in good health and CMV-seronegative.

This rearrangement joins TRBV18 to TRBJ2-5; D gene ambiguous. Trimming took off 2 bases at V and 0 bases at J, with 4 bases between the two ends. Germline CDR1 KGHSH, CDR2 LQKENI. This CDR3 contains 13 residues. The CDR3 is CASSPNYQETQYF. For the CDR3, the DNA is TGTGCCAGCTCACCAAACTACCAAGAGACCCAGTACTTC.

This chain uses TRBV30 with TRBJ1-6; possible D gene TRBD1, 5 bases. CDR1 GTSNPN and CDR2 SVGIG come from the germline V gene (reference sequence). The CDR3 loop spans 15 amino acids. V lost 0 bases and J lost 7, with 13 bases in between. DNA for the CDR3: TGTGCCTGGAGTGTAGGCCGGGGGGGGAATTCACCCCTCCACTTT. Its translation: CAWSVGRGGNSPLHF.

The chain joins TRBV9 to TRBJ1-1; no clear D. Germline CDR1 is SGDLS and CDR2 is YYNGEE. This CDR3 has 14 amino acids. With 4 bases removed from V and 5 bases from J, the gap between germline ends came to 15 bases. The CDR3 DNA follows: TGTGCCAGCAGCCCCGGGAAGGCGGGAACTGAAGCTTTCTTT. Its translation: CASSPGKAGTEAFF.

The chain is built from TRBV12-5 and TRBJ1-2, with a possible D match to TRBD1 (6 bases). The CDR3 loop spans 14 amino acids. Germline V gives CDR1 LGHNT, CDR2 FRNRAP. Trimming left V 6 bases short and J 4 bases short, with 15 bases between. The CDR3 loop reads CASGVRWTAYGYTF. The CDR3 DNA is TGTGCTAGTGGCGTCCGGTGGACAGCCTATGGCTACACCTTC. Full variable domain (missing parts from reference TRBV12-5 and TRBJ1-2): DARVTQTPRHKVTEMGQEVTMRCQPILGHNTVFWYRQTMMQGLELLAYFRNRAPLDDSGMPKDRFSAEMPDATLATLKIQPSEPRDSAVYFCASGVRWTAYGYTFGSGTRLTVV.

The J gene is TRBJ1-4, the V gene TRBV7-2; unclear D gene. CDR3 length equals 14 residues. V lost 3 bases, J lost 4 bases, and 9 bases lay in between. Germline CDR1 reads SGHTA; CDR2 reads FQGNSA. The CDR3 DNA follows: TGTGCCAGCAGCTTGTCACGGTTTAATGAAAAACTGTTTTTT. It is translated as CASSLSRFNEKLFF.

V gene TRBV7-9 combines with J gene TRBJ2-3; 7 positions match TRBD2. The V segment lost 4 bases and the J segment 6 bases; nucleotides outside the gene matches: 19. The CDR3 has 18 amino acids. Germline lookup yields CDR1 SEHNR and CDR2 FQNEAQ (reference sequence). The CDR3: CASSSREVESVKLDTQYF. The CDR3 bases are TGTGCCAGCAGCTCCCGGGAGGTTGAATCCGTTAAGTTGGATACGCAGTATTTT.

The chain combines TRBV7-3 with TRBJ2-1, with 8 bases that match TRBD2. This CDR3 has 15 amino acids. CDR1 SGHTA and CDR2 FQGTGA come from the germline V gene. Germline trimming cut 8 bases from V and 2 bases from J; bases unmatched to any gene: 8. CDR3 in DNA: TGTGCCAGCGGGTCCGGCGGGGGGCCCTACAATGAGCAGTTCTTC. Protein: CASGSGGGPYNEQFF.

The CDR3 DNA follows: TGTGCCAGTAGTATAGTACTGCACAATGAGCAGTTCTTC. This translates into CASSIVLHNEQFF. V is TRBV19 and J is TRBJ2-1; unclear D gene. The CDR3 is 13 residues long. V lost 1 base to trimming and J lost 5 bases, with 6 bases between them. The germline gives CDR1 LNHDA, CDR2 SQIVND (reference sequence).

This chain connects TRBV2 to TRBJ1-2, with D possibly matching TRBD1 (6 bases). CDR1 and CDR2 from the germline V gene are SNHLY and FYNNEI. The CDR3 has 13 residues. V was cut by 1 base and J by 10 bases, with 13 bases left in between. CDR3 bases: TGTGCCAGCAGTGAAGGGACAGAACTTTACTACACCTTC. The encoded protein is CASSEGTELYYTF.

The chain uses TRBV7-9 and TRBJ2-5, with 10 bases identical to TRBD2. Germline loops: CDR1 SEHNR, CDR2 FQNEAQ (reference sequence). The CDR3 contains 17 residues. V lost 1 base, J lost 4 bases, and 9 bases stayed unmatched. The CDR3 region has the DNA TGTGCCAGCAGCTTAGTTGGGACTAGCGAGTTGTCAGAGACCCAGTACTTC. Translating gives CASSLVGTSELSETQYF.

This clone has only one observation. The chain uses TRBV25-1 and TRBJ2-6; 10 bases are shared with TRBD2. The length of the CDR3 is 16 residues. Germline V lookup: CDR1 MGHDK, CDR2 SYGVNS. Trimming cost V 3 bases and J 3 bases; bases outside gene matches: 2. This CDR3 is CASSESGGGGANVLTF. The CDR3 DNA sequence: TGTGCCAGCAGTGAGAGCGGGGGGGGTGGGGCCAACGTCCTGACTTTC.

The genes are TRBV21-1 and TRBJ1-1; the tabulated D call, TRBD1, remains unverified against the DNA. TRBV21-1 is a documented pseudogene. The CDR3 has 15 residues. CDR3 loop: CASSKEDTLNTEAFF. The CDR3 DNA is TGTGCCAGCAGCAAAGAGGACACCCTGAACACTGAAGCTTTCTTT.

V is TRBV6-1 and J is TRBJ1-2; D unresolved. This CDR3 has 14 residues. Between the trimmed V and J ends, which lost 10 bases and 8 bases, there was a span of 23 bases. Germline CDR1 reads MNHNS; CDR2 reads SASEGT. CDR3: CATQERARPGGYTF. DNA of the CDR3: TGTGCCACCCAAGAGCGGGCACGACCAGGCGGCTACACCTTC.

The chain couples TRBV4-1 to TRBJ2-1, with D possibly being TRBD2 (5 bases). CDR1 is MGHRA and CDR2 is YSYEKL in the germline V gene. The CDR3 loop spans 15 amino acids. Trimming removed 5 bases from V and 5 bases from J, with 16 bases in between. CDR3 nucleotide sequence: TGCGCCAGCAGCGATCGGGGATCCGGAAACAATGAGCAGTTCTTC. The encoded protein is CASSDRGSGNNEQFF.

The genes are TRBV6-5 and TRBJ2-7, with D perhaps TRBD2 (5 bases). The V end was cut by 6 bases, the J end by 3 bases, with 18 bases between. The CDR3 has 15 amino acids. Germline V gene data show CDR1 as MNHEY and CDR2 as SVGAGI. The chain's CDR3 is CASSPRNGGFYEQYF. The CDR3 bases are TGTGCCAGCAGCCCTAGGAATGGCGGGTTCTACGAGCAGTACTTC.

This chain connects TRBV27 to TRBJ2-2; D gene uncertain. Germline CDR1 and CDR2: MNHEY and SMNVEV (reference sequence). The germline V and J ends were trimmed by 2 bases and 2 bases, with 6 bases remaining between them. The CDR3 runs 14 residues. CDR3 sequence reads: CASSLGRNTGELFF. DNA for the CDR3: TGTGCCAGCAGTTTAGGCAGAAACACCGGGGAGCTGTTTTTT.

The rearrangement uses TRBV18 and TRBJ2-7; 10 bases agree with TRBD1. This CDR3 has 15 amino acids. With V trimmed by 4 bases and J by 4 bases, 7 bases remained unmatched. Germline V lookup: CDR1 KGHSH, CDR2 LQKENI. The CDR3 nucleotides read TGTGCCAGCTCACTGGGGACAGGGGAAAGTTACGAGCAGTACTTC. This gives the protein CASSLGTGESYEQYF.

The CDR3 nucleotides are TGTGCCAGCAGCTTCGGGACAGGTCCCTACAATGAGCAGTTCTTC. This gives the protein CASSFGTGPYNEQFF. This sequence joins TRBV13 and TRBJ2-1; TRBD1 agrees at 8 bases. Germline values: CDR1 PRHDT, CDR2 FYEKMQ (reference sequence). The CDR3 length is 15 residues. V shed 3 bases, J shed 2 bases, and the junction held 3 bases outside the gene matches.

This sequence joins TRBV28 and TRBJ1-5, with TRBD1 identical over 9 bases. With 2 bases clipped from V and 9 bases from J, the junction kept 8 bases outside the gene matches. CDR3 length equals 15 residues. The germline CDR1 and CDR2 sequences are MDHEN and SYDVKM. The CDR3 sequence is CASSLRQGVGLPQHF. CDR3 DNA sequence: TGTGCCAGCAGTTTAAGACAGGGGGTAGGTCTGCCCCAGCATTTT.

This clone appeared a single time. The chain is built from TRBV13 and TRBJ2-7, with TRBD1 identical over 7 bases. Germline-derived CDR1 and CDR2 are PRHDT and FYEKMQ (reference sequence). After removal of 2 bases from V and 6 bases from J, the junction contained 13 bases not matched to a gene. CDR3 size: 16 residues. The CDR3 nucleotides are TGTGCCAGCAGCTTATTCATTTGGGGGCAGGGGGTCGAGCAGTACTTC. Its protein product is CASSLFIWGQGVEQYF.

The rearrangement joins TRBV18 to TRBJ2-2, with D uncertain. Trimming took off 2 bases at V and 3 bases at J, with 7 bases between the two ends. The CDR3 has 14 residues. The germline gives CDR1 KGHSH, CDR2 LQKENI. The CDR3, as DNA: TGTGCCAGCTCACCATCTTCGGACACCGGGGAGCTGTTTTTT. Its translation: CASSPSSDTGELFF.

This clone was counted only a few times. The chain recombines TRBV2 with TRBJ2-7, with 10 nucleotides matching TRBD1. CDR3 length equals 13 residues. CDR1 SNHLY and CDR2 FYNNEI come from the germline V gene. After removal of 4 bases from V and 5 bases from J, the junction contained 2 bases not matched to a gene. CDR3 residues: CASSVDRGHEQYF. CDR3 sequence (DNA): TGTGCCAGCAGTGTCGACAGGGGGCACGAGCAGTACTTC.